This T cell receptor beta chain was captured by sequencing in a study of post-analysis software for immune sequencing data (dated by TCRdb to between 2014 and 2017). In terms of the full investigation: Relapsing-remitting, secondary progressive and progressive-relapsing multiple sclerosis were recorded as disease courses, and subtype annotation was lacking for some patients. Patient repertoires were compared against 10 to 12 previously published healthy control repertoires from donors aged 6 to 25 years. A subset of samples was prepared in parallel using single-end sample barcoding, then pooled and co-amplified after Illumina adapter ligation. The investigation overall reported the following: Roughly 5 TRBV segments, including TRBV5-6, TRBV5-1 and TRBV20-1, were significantly more frequent in patients than controls. The multiple sclerosis patient group was slightly younger than the control group. Multiple sclerosis patients had significantly lower normalized Chao1 diversity than controls, a result that suggests substantial peripheral T-cell clonal expansion. Strong co-clustering of samples prepared in the same batch was shown by direct clustering with F measure, prompting a batch-effect correction.

To demonstrate the VDJtools post-analysis software, the study profiled TCR beta repertoires from the peripheral blood of about a dozen young patients with multiple sclerosis. The multiple sclerosis patients were children and adolescents ranging in age from about 6 to 17 years. The trim is 5 bases for V and 0 bases for J, with a gap of 13 bases between the germline ends. CDR1 and CDR2 (MDHEN, SYDVKM) derive from the germline V gene. Including the terminal cysteine and phenylalanine, the CDR3 comprises 15 residues. The read is trimmed to its CDR3 DNA, 45 bases read in frame from base 1. Remarks on this clonotype: What antigen it recognizes has not been identified. Per-nucleotide qualities are absent, and no much larger clonotype sits a single base away.

Receptors were amplified or captured by PCR. This sample was sequenced with an Illumina HiSeq 2500. To reduce PCR and sequencing biases, unique molecular identifiers were incorporated into the TCR beta cDNA libraries. Around 500,000 cDNA molecules were obtained for every 1 to 10 million input T cells, so each molecule roughly corresponded to one T cell. Patient libraries were prepared and sequenced with the same protocol used for the earlier healthy control dataset. Within a given batch, samples were prepared together, multiplexed and sequenced on the same HiSeq lane. In the paper's pipeline: MIGEC was used to process the raw barcoded reads, and molecular identifier groups with only a single read were discarded before consensus assembly and CDR3 extraction. VDJtools was used for post-analysis of the clonotype tables, with diversity normalized by down-sampling every dataset to the smallest sample size. Repertoire overlap clustering matched CDR3 amino acid but not nucleotide sequences to correct batch-related cross-sample contamination. Clones were called with MiXCR by TCRdb after fastp trimmed the public reads at Q25, and only in-frame beta chains were retained. When rows share a CDR3 protein, they turn into one entry using the most common DNA and genes. Here the V and J calls rest on TCRdb's processing, not on the authors' analysis. The sample table records about 760,000 distinct CDR3 sequences; about 32% of these occur just once. Jointly, the top ten make up around 0.56% of the sample.

The sequence is built from TRBV28 and TRBJ1-1; TRBD1 might be the D gene, on 6 matching bases. The sequenced sample consisted of blood. The TCR originated in a girl between 10 and 17 years old with multiple sclerosis. CDR3 sequence: CASSPRTVMNTEAFF. In nucleotides, the sequence is TGTGCCAGCAGTCCCCGGACAGTTATGAACACTGAAGCTTTCTTT.